This TCR beta chain originates from a study of blood T cell repertoires in COVID-19. The repertoire was sequenced with immunoSEQ multiplex PCR; TCRdb's copy has only in-frame clones and lacks some. Of under 350,000 clones in the sample, approximately 92% were seen once. Germline V gene sequence: CDR1 MDHEN, CDR2 SYDVKM. The CDR3 has 14 amino acids. Trimming pared 5 bases from V and 5 bases from J, leaving 15 bases between. The sequenced sample consisted of peripheral blood. The chain is built from TRBV28 and TRBJ1-1, with D possibly TRBD1 on 6 matching bases. The source is a woman in her 30s with COVID-19, enrolled during active disease. For the CDR3, the DNA is TGTGCCAGCAGTCTACAAGGGGGTCGGACTGAAGCTTTCTTT. Amino acid sequence: CASSLQGGRTEAFF.